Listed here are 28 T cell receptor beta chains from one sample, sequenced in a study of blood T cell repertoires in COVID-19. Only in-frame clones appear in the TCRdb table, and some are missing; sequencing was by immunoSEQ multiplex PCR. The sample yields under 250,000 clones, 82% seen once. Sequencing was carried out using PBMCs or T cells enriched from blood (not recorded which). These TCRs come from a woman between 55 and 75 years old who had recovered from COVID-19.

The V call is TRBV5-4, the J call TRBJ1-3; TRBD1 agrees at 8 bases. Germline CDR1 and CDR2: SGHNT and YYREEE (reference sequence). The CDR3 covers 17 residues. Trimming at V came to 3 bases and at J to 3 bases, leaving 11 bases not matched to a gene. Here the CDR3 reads CASSSYKSGGLGNTIYF. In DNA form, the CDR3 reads TGTGCCAGCAGCTCCTACAAATCAGGGGGCCTTGGAAACACCATATATTTT.

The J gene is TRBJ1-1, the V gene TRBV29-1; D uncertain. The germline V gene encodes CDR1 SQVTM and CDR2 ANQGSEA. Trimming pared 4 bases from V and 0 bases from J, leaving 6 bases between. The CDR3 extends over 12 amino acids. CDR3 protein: CSVVRVNTEAFF. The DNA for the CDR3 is TGCAGCGTTGTTCGTGTGAACACTGAAGCTTTCTTT.

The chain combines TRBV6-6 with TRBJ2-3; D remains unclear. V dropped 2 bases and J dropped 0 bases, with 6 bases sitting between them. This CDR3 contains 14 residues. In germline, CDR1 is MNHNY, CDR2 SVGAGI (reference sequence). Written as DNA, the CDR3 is TGTGCCAGCAGTTACGGGCTGAGCACAGATACGCAGTATTTT. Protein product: CASSYGLSTDTQYF.

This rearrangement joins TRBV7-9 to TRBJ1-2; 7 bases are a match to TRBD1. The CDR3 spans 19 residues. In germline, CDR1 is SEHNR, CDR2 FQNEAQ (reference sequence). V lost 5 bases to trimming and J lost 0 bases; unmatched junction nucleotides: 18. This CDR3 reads CASSLTSWTGTITNYGYTF. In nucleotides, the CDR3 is TGTGCCAGCAGCCTAACGAGCTGGACAGGTACAATTACTAACTATGGCTACACCTTC.

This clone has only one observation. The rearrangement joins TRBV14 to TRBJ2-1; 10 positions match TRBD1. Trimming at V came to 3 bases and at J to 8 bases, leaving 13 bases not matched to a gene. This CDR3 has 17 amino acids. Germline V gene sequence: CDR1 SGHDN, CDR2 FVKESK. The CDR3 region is CASSHPGGDRGPYEQFF. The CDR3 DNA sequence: TGTGCCAGCAGCCACCCCGGGGGGGACAGGGGCCCCTATGAGCAGTTCTTC.

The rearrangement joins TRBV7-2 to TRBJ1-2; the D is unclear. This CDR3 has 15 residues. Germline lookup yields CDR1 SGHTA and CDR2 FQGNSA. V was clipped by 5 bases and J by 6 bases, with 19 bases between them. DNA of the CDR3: TGTGCCAGCAGCCTAGGCCCCGATAGAAAGCATGGCTACACCTTC. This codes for CASSLGPDRKHGYTF.

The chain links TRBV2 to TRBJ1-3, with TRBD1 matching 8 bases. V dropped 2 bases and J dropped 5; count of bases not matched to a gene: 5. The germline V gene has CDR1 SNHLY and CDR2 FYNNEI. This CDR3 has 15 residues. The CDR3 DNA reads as TGTGCCAGCAGTGAAACGGCAGGGGGCAGAAACACCATATATTTT. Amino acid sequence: CASSETAGGRNTIYF.

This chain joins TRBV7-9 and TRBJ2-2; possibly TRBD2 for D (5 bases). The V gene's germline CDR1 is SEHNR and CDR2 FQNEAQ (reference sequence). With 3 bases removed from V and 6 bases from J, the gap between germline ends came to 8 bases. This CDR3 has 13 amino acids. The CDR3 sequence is CASSLGDPGELFF. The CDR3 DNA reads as TGTGCCAGCAGCTTGGGAGACCCCGGGGAGCTGTTTTTT.

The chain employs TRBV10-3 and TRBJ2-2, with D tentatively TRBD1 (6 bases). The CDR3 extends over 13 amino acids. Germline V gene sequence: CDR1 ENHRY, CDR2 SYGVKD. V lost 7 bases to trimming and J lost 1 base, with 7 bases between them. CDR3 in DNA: TGTGCCATCAAGGGACAGAACACCGGGGAGCTGTTTTTT. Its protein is CAIKGQNTGELFF.

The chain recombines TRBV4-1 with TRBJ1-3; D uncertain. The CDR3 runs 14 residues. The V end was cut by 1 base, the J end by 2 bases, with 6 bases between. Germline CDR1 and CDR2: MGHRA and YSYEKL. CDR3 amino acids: CASSQALPGNTIYF. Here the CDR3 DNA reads TGCGCCAGCAGCCAAGCACTTCCTGGAAACACCATATATTTT.

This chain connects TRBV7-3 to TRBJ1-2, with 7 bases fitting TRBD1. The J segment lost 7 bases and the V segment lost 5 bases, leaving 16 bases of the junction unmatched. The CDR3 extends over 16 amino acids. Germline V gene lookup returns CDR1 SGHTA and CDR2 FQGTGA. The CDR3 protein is CASSPSLQGQGGGYTF. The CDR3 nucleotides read TGTGCCAGCAGCCCGTCCCTACAGGGCCAGGGGGGTGGCTACACCTTC.

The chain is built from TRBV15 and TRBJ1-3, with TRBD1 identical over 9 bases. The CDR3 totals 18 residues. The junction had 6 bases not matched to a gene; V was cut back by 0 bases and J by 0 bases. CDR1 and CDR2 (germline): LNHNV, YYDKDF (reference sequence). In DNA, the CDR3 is TGTGCCACCAGCAGAGAGCAACAGGGGGCGGCCTCTGGAAACACCATATATTTT. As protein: CATSREQQGAASGNTIYF.

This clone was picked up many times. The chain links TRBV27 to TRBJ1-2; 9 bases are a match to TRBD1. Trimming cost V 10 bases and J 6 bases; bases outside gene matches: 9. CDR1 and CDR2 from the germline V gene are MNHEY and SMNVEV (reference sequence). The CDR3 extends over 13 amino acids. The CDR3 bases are TGTGCCATCAAGGGACAGGGCATCAATGGCTACACCTTC. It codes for CAIKGQGINGYTF.

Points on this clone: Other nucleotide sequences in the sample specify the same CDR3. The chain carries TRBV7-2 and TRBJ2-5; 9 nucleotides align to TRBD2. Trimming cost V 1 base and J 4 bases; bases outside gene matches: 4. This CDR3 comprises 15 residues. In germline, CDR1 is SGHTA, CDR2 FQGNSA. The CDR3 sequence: CASSLDGGGAETQYF. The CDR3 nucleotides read TGTGCCAGCAGCTTAGATGGCGGGGGGGCAGAGACCCAGTACTTC.

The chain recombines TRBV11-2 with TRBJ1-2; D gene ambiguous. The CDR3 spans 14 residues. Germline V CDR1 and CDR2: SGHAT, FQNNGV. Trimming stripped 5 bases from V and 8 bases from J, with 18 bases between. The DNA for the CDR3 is TGTGCCAGCAGCCCACCCTGGGCCAGTGCGGGCTACACCTTC. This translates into CASSPPWASAGYTF.

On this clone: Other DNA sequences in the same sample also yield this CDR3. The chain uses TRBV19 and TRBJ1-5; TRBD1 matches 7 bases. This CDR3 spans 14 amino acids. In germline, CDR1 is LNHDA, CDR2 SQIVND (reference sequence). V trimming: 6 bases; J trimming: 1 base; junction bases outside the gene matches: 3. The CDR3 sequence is CASSPTGSNQPQHF. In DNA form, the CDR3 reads TGTGCCAGTAGCCCGACAGGGAGCAATCAGCCCCAGCATTTT.

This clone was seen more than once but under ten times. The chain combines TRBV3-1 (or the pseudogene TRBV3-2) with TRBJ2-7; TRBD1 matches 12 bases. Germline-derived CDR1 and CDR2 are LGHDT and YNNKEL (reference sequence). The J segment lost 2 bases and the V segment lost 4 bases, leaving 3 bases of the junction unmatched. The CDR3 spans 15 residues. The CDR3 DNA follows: TGTGCCAGCAGCCCGGGGACAGGGGGCACCTACGAGCAGTACTTC. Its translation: CASSPGTGGTYEQYF.

The CDR3 coding sequence is TGTGCCAGCAGGCCACAGGGCTCCAATGGCTACACCTTC. It codes for CASRPQGSNGYTF. The chain links TRBV6-5 to TRBJ1-2; a weak D match, TRBD1 (6 bases). The CDR3 totals 13 residues. Germline CDR1 is MNHEY and CDR2 is SVGAGI. Between the trimmed V and J ends, which lost 6 bases and 6 bases, there was a span of 14 bases.

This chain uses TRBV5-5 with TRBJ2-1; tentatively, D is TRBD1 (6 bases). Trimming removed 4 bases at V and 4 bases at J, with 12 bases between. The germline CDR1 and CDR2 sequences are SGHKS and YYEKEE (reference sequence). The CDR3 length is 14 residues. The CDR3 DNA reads TGTGCCAGCAGCAACTGGGACAAATACAATGAGCAGTTCTTC. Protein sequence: CASSNWDKYNEQFF. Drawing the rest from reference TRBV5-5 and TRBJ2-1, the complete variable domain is DAGVTQSPTHLIKTRGQQVTLRCSPISGHKSVSWYQQVLGQGPQFIFQYYEKEERGRGNFPDRFSARQFPNYSSELNVNALLLGDSALYLCASSNWDKYNEQFFGPGTRLTVL.

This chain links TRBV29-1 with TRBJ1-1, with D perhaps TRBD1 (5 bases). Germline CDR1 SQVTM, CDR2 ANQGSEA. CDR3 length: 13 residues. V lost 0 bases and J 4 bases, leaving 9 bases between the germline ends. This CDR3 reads CSVEEGVRTEAFF. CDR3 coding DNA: TGCAGCGTTGAAGAAGGGGTTCGCACTGAAGCTTTCTTT.

The CDR3, as DNA: TGTGCCAGCAGCTTAGCATCGGGAGGAACAGATACGCAGTATTTT. This translates into CASSLASGGTDTQYF. This chain connects TRBV7-7 to TRBJ2-3; 7 nucleotides agree with TRBD2. Germline V gene lookup returns CDR1 SSHAT and CDR2 FNYEAQ (reference sequence). This CDR3 is 15 amino acids long. The V and J ends lost 0 bases and 3 bases, in that order; junction bases with no gene match: 3.

CDR3 nucleotides: TGTGCCAGTACCAAACAGGGGGCGGGTCAGCCCCAGCATTTT. Its translation is CASTKQGAGQPQHF. The V call is TRBV19, the J call TRBJ1-5; 9 bases are shared with TRBD1. The CDR3 is made up of 14 amino acids. The germline CDR1 and CDR2 sequences are LNHDA and SQIVND (reference sequence). V lost 7 bases and J lost 6; bases outside the gene matches: 7.

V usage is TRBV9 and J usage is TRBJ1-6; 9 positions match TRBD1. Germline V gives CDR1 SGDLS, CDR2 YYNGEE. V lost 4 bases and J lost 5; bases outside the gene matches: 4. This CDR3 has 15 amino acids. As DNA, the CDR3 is TGTGCCAGCAGCAGGGGACAGGGAAATAATTCACCCCTCCACTTT. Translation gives CASSRGQGNNSPLHF.

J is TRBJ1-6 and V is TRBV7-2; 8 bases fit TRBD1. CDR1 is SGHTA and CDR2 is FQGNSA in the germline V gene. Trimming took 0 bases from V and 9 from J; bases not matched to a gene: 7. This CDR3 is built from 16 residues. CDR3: CASSLAGGQGLSPLHF. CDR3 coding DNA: TGTGCCAGCAGCTTAGCGGGTGGACAGGGCCTTTCACCCCTCCACTTT.

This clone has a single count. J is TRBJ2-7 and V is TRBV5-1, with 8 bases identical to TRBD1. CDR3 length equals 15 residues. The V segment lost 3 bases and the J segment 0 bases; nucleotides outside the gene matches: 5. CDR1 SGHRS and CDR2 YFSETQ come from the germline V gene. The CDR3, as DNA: TGCGCCAGCAGCTCTCGGACAGGGAGCTCCTACGAGCAGTACTTC. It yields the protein CASSSRTGSSYEQYF.

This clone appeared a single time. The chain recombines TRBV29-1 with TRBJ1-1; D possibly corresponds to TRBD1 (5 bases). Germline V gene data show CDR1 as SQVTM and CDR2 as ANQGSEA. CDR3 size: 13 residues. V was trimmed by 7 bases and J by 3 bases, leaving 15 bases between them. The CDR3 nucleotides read TGCAGCGCCCTACCGACAGAGGACACTGAAGCTTTCTTT. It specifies CSALPTEDTEAFF.

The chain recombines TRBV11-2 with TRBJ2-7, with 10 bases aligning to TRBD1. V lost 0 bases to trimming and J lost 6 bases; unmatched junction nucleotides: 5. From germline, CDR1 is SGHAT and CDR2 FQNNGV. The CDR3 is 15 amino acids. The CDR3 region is CASSLETGGLSEQYF. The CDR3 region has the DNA TGTGCCAGCAGCTTAGAGACAGGGGGCCTGAGCGAGCAGTACTTC.

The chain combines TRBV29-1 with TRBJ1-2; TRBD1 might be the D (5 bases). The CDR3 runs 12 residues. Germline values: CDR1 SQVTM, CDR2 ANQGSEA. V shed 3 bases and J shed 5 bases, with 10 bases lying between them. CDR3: CSVDGQDYGYTF. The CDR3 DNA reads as TGCAGCGTTGACGGACAAGATTATGGCTACACCTTC.